A single sample is the source of the 3 T cell receptor beta chains below, sequenced in a study of blood T cell repertoires in COVID-19. Sequencing used immunoSEQ multiplex PCR; TCRdb keeps in-frame clones, though not all of them. The sample contains roughly 200,000 clones, 86% of which appear only once. Sequenced: PBMCs or T cells enriched from blood (not recorded which). These receptors all stem from a woman aged 25 to 39 who had been exposed to COVID-19.

The chain links TRBV10-3 to TRBJ2-2; 8 positions agree with TRBD1. Germline CDR1 ENHRY, CDR2 SYGVKD. This CDR3 is 17 amino acids long. V lost 0 bases and J lost 3; bases outside the gene matches: 6. The CDR3 spells CAISESMAQGDTGELFF. The CDR3 DNA reads as TGTGCCATCAGTGAGTCGATGGCACAGGGGGACACCGGGGAGCTGTTTTTT.

The chain is built from TRBV18 and TRBJ1-4; possible D gene TRBD1, 5 bases. Germline lookup yields CDR1 KGHSH and CDR2 LQKENI. V lost 6 bases and J 7 bases, leaving 21 bases between the germline ends. CDR3 length equals 16 residues. The CDR3 region has the DNA TGTGCCAGCTCCCACCGAGTAGGACAAGGTGGTGAAAAACTGTTTTTT. Its translation is CASSHRVGQGGEKLFF.

The CDR3 nucleotides are TGTGCCAGCAGTGAAGGGGACAGCCTCCCCTACGAGCAGTACTTC. It specifies CASSEGDSLPYEQYF. V and J are TRBV6-1 and TRBJ2-7; 7 positions agree with TRBD1. In germline, CDR1 is MNHNS, CDR2 SASEGT. Trimming took 1 base from V and 2 from J; bases not matched to a gene: 5. The CDR3 has 15 amino acids.